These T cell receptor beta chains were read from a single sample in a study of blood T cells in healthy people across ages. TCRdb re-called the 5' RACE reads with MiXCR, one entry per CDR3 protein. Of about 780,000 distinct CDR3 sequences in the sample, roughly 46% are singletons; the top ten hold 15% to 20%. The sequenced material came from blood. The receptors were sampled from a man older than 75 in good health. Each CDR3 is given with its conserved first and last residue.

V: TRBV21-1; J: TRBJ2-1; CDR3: CASSPPPKGRETQFF
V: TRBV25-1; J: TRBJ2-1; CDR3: CASSELVYNEQFF
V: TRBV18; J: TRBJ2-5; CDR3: CASSPRGGLGETQYF
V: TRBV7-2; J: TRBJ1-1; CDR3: CASSLIRTEAFF
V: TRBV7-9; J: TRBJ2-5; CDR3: CASSLGFATQYF
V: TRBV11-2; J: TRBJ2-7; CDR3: CASSLNRGGEAQYF
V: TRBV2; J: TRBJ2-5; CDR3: CAGSVFRETQYF
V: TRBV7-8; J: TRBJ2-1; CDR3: CASSLEGGGSYNEQFF
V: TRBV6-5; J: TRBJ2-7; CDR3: CASSRPGLAGVPNGEQYF
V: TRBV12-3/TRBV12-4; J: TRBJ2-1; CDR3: CASSLTWSSYNEQFF
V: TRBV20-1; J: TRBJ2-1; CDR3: CSAPADRGAEQFF
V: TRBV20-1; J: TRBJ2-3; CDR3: CSASTGSDTQYF
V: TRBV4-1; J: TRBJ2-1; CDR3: CASSQNVFGGINLGEQFF
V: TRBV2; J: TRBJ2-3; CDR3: CASSRVGDTQYF
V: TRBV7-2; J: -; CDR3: CASSLSGPGADEQYF
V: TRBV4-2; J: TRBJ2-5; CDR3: CASSQDGVAGGLETQYF
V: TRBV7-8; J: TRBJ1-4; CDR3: CASSELVATNEKLFF
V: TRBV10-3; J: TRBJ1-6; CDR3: CAISESETGNPSNSPLHF
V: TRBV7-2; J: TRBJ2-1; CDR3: CASSLATGRLNEQFF
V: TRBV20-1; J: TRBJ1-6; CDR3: CSARDGVNNSPLHF
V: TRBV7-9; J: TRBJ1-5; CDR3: CASSQEIQPQHF
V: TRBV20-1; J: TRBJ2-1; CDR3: CSARGERVSNEQFF
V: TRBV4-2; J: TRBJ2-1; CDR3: CASNQGAGQVYNEQFF
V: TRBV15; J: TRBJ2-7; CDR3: CATSREGLAGGYEQYF
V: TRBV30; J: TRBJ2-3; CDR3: CAWTRLAVSTDTQYF
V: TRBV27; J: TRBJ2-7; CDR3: CASSLTKGPYEQYF
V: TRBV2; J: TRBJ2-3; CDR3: CASKLPDTHTDTQYF
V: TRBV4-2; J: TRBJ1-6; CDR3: CASSPNPGQPNSPLHF
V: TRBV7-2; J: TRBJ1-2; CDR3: CASSYKDGNYGYTF
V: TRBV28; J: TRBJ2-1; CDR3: CASSLAGGHPSYEQFF
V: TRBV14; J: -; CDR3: CASSQDYRGREQYF
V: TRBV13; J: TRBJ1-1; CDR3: CASSPRGGNTEAFF
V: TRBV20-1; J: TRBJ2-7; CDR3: CSATPTSGSPYEQYF
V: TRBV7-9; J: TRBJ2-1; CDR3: CASSLASGRTWEQFF
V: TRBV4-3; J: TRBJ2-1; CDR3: CASSQDEGASGSNEQFF
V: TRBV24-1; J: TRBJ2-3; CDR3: CATSALWGQGASPDTQYF
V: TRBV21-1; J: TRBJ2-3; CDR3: CASSKLERGNTDTQYF
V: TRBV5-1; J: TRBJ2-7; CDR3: CASTPADRDYEQYF
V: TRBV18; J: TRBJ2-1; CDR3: CASSPDYASYNEQFF
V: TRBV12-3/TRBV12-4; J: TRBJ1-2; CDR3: CASRGTGYGCTF
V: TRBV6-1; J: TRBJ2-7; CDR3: CASSREDSNNEQYF
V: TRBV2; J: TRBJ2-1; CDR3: CASADPLTAYNEQFF
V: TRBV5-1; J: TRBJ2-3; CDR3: CASSLATGARDTQYF
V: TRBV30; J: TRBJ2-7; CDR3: CPAPSEQYF
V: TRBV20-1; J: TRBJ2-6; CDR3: CSARDKSTSRAVGANVLTF
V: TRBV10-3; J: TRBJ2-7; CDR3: CAISELAGVSEQYF
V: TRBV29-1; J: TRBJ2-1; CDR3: CSVGLADNNGQFF
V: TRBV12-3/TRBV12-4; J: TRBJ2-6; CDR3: CATIHGAGANVLTF